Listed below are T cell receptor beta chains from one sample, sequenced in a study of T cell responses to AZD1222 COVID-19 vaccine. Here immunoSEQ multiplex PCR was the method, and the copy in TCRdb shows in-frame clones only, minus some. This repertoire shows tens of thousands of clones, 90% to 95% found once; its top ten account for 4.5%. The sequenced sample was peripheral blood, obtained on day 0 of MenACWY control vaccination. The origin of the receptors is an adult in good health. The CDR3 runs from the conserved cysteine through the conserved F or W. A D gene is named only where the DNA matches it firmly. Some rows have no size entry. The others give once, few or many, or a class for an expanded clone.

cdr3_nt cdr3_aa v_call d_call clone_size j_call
TGTGCCAGCAGTGAAGCTAACCGACAGATAAACAATCAGCCCCAGCATTTT CASSEANRQINNQPQHF TRBV2 . . TRBJ1-5
TGTGCCAGCAGCCCTGCGGAGACCCAGTACTTC CASSPAETQYF TRBV7-9 . . TRBJ2-5
TGTGCCAGCAGTTTGTCAGGGGTCCCCTACGAGCAGTACTTC CASSLSGVPYEQYF TRBV28 . . TRBJ2-7
TGTGCCAGCAGCCAAGGGACTGTCGCCGAGGAAAAACTGTTTTTT CASSQGTVAEEKLFF TRBV4-2 . . TRBJ1-4
TGTGCCAGCAGCCCCCGGGGGGGGCAGGGATCCTACGAGCAGTACTTC CASSPRGGQGSYEQYF TRBV7-8 TRBD2 . TRBJ2-7
TGTGCCAGCAGTTTGGGCCCCGGGTATGGCTACACCTTC CASSLGPGYGYTF TRBV7-2 . . TRBJ1-2
TGTGCCAGCAGTGACAGGGAGGGGGATACGCAGTATTTT CASSDREGDTQYF TRBV6-4 TRBD2 few TRBJ2-3
TGTGCCAGCAGGCCGTTCGGTGCCACAGATACGCAGTATTTT CASRPFGATDTQYF TRBV27 . once TRBJ2-3
TGTGCCAGCAGCTTGCCACGAAATTCACCCCTCCACTTT CASSLPRNSPLHF TRBV5-6 . once TRBJ1-6
TGTGCCAGCATGGTGGGAAATCAGCCCCAGCATTTT CASMVGNQPQHF TRBV28 . . TRBJ1-5
TGCGCCAGCAGCTTGACGGGACAGATGAACACTGAAGCTTTCTTT CASSLTGQMNTEAFF TRBV5-1 TRBD1 . TRBJ1-1
TGTGCCAGCAGCCCGCGGGAGACCCAGTACTTC CASSPRETQYF TRBV5-8 . . TRBJ2-5
TGTGCCAGCAGCTTAGGGACTAGCGGGAGCCAAGAGACCCAGTACTTC CASSLGTSGSQETQYF TRBV7-6 TRBD2 . TRBJ2-5
TGCGCCAGCAGTGAGGCAAGCGGGAGTCCCTACGAGCAGTACTTC CASSEASGSPYEQYF TRBV10-2 TRBD2 . TRBJ2-7
TGCGCCAGCAGCCGGTCTGACAGGGCGAACGGCTACACCTTC CASSRSDRANGYTF TRBV4-1 TRBD1 . TRBJ1-2
TGTGCCAGCAGTGAAGCGCTCGGGGCCAACGTCCTGACTTTC CASSEALGANVLTF TRBV6-1 . once TRBJ2-6
TGCGCCAGCAGCTACGGGGGACAGTACAATGAGCAGTTCTTC CASSYGGQYNEQFF TRBV5-1 . once TRBJ2-1
TGTGCCTGGGTAGGCGCGACAGGCGGGAGGACTGAAGCTTTCTTT CAWVGATGGRTEAFF TRBV30 . . TRBJ1-1
TGTGCCACCAGAGGGACTAGAGAAACCGGGGAGCTGTTTTTT CATRGTRETGELFF TRBV15 TRBD2 . TRBJ2-2
TGTGCCAGCAGTTCGGGTGCTAGCGGGAGTGAGCAGTTCTTC CASSSGASGSEQFF TRBV6-6 TRBD2 . TRBJ2-1
TGTGCCAGCAGTGACCTCGTAGGGGCTCAAATCAACACTGAAGCTTTCTTT CASSDLVGAQINTEAFF TRBV4-2 . . TRBJ1-1
TGCGCCAGCAGCCCGACACCAGGTTCCTCATCCTACGAGCAGTACTTC CASSPTPGSSSYEQYF TRBV4-1 . . TRBJ2-7
TGCAGCGTTGCGGGACTAGCGGGAATTAATGAGCAGTTCTTC CSVAGLAGINEQFF TRBV29-1 TRBD2 few TRBJ2-1
TGCGCCAGCAGCTTGACGTTGGGCGGAAATCAGCCCCAGCATTTT CASSLTLGGNQPQHF TRBV5-1 . . TRBJ1-5
TGTGCCAGCAGTTACTCGAGAGGGCCCAATCAGCCCCAGCATTTT CASSYSRGPNQPQHF TRBV6-5 . . TRBJ1-5
TGTGCCAGCAGCCAAGGAGCCGGGACTAGAGACCGTGAGCAGTTCTTC CASSQGAGTRDREQFF TRBV3-1/TRBV3-2 TRBD2 . TRBJ2-1
TGTGCCAGCAGCTTAGACCCGGGGACGGCCAACTATGGCTACACCTTC CASSLDPGTANYGYTF TRBV11-2 . . TRBJ1-2
TGTGCCAGCAGCCCAAGGACTAGCACCCTCACAGATACGCAGTATTTT CASSPRTSTLTDTQYF TRBV7-6 TRBD2 . TRBJ2-3
TGTGCCACCTGCCGGACTAGCGGGAGACTAGATACGCAGTATTTT CATCRTSGRLDTQYF TRBV27 TRBD2 . TRBJ2-3
TGTGCCAGCAGCTTGTGGGGAGGTAATCAGCCCCAGCATTTT CASSLWGGNQPQHF TRBV5-4 . . TRBJ1-5
TGTGCCAGCAGTGACTTTGGTAGCGGGAGTCAGCAGTTCTTC CASSDFGSGSQQFF TRBV6-4 TRBD2 once TRBJ2-1
TGTGCCAGCAGTTTGACAGCGAACTATGGCTACACCTTC CASSLTANYGYTF TRBV28 . . TRBJ1-2
TGTGCCAGCGGCCGTCCGGGGGAGCAGTACTTC CASGRPGEQYF TRBV7-2 . once TRBJ2-7
TGTGCCAGCAGCCTTAAACAGGCCCTATATAATTCACCCCTCCACTTT CASSLKQALYNSPLHF TRBV3-1/TRBV3-2 . . TRBJ1-6
TGTGCCAGCAGCTTCCTCGCGGAAGCTAACTATGGCTACACCTTC CASSFLAEANYGYTF TRBV13 . . TRBJ1-2
TGTGCCAGCATCCCGACGGGCACAGAAGCTAACTATGGCTACACCTTC CASIPTGTEANYGYTF TRBV5-4 . . TRBJ1-2
TGTGCCACCTATCAGGTAGCTTGGTTCTTC CATYQVAWFF TRBV6-5 . . TRBJ2-1
TGTGCCAGCAGCTTGCAAAGCCCCTACGAGCAGTACTTC CASSLQSPYEQYF TRBV5-6 . . TRBJ2-7
TGTGCCAGCATCTTTGGAATCATGAACACTGAAGCTTTCTTT CASIFGIMNTEAFF TRBV2 . . TRBJ1-1
TGTGCCATCAGTGACCCGGGACTAGCAAGCTACGAGCAGTACTTC CAISDPGLASYEQYF TRBV10-3 TRBD2 . TRBJ2-7
TGTGCCAGCAGGGTCGGTGATACTCTCTATGGCTACACCTTC CASRVGDTLYGYTF TRBV28 . . TRBJ1-2
TGTGCCAGCTCACCGACAGGGGAGAACTATGGCTACACCTTC CASSPTGENYGYTF TRBV18 TRBD1 . TRBJ1-2
TGCGCCAGCAGCATGACTGTGGACAGGGGGCGAAGGGACACTGAAGCTTTCTTT CASSMTVDRGRRDTEAFF TRBV4-1 TRBD1 . TRBJ1-1
TGTGCCTGGAGGGTTCTAGCGGGAGGAAGGGAGCAGTTCTTC CAWRVLAGGREQFF TRBV30 TRBD2 . TRBJ2-1
TGTGCCAGCTCACCACTTCCGAGTCTCCGGGAAAGGGGGACCAATTCACCCCTCCACTTT CASSPLPSLRERGTNSPLHF TRBV18 . . TRBJ1-6
TGCGCCAGCAGCCAAGATGGTGGCGGCAGAAGTAATTCACCCCTCCACTTT CASSQDGGGRSNSPLHF TRBV4-3 . . TRBJ1-6
TGCAGCGCCCCAGGGGCAGGGGGCCTTGTCGCTTTCTTT CSAPGAGGLVAFF TRBV29-1 TRBD1 . TRBJ1-1
TGCGCCAGCAGCCAAGGAAACTATAATTCACCCCTCCACTTT CASSQGNYNSPLHF TRBV4-3 . once TRBJ1-6
TGTGCCAGCAGCCCGATAATAGTAGGCACTGAAGCTTTCTTT CASSPIIVGTEAFF TRBV7-9 . . TRBJ1-1
TGTGCCAGCAGCTCTGAGTTCTATGGCTACACCTTC CASSSEFYGYTF TRBV11-2 . . TRBJ1-2
TGTGCCAGCTCCTTAGCGGGAGGGAGCTCCTACGAGCAGTACTTC CASSLAGGSSYEQYF TRBV5-6 TRBD2 . TRBJ2-7
TGTGCCAGCAGGGACCGGGCCCTAGGCGCTGAAGCTTTCTTT CASRDRALGAEAFF TRBV6-6 . . TRBJ1-1
TGTGCCAGCAGCCAAGGAACCCATGGACAGGGCGGCTATGGCTACACCTTC CASSQGTHGQGGYGYTF TRBV3-1/TRBV3-2 TRBD1 . TRBJ1-2
TGCGCCAGCAGTCCATGGGCAGGGCAAGAGACCCAGTACTTC CASSPWAGQETQYF TRBV5-1 . . TRBJ2-5
TGTGCCTGGAGTCGGTCCTCCTACGAGCAGTACTTC CAWSRSSYEQYF TRBV30 . . TRBJ2-7